These 27 T cell receptor beta chains share one sample of origin, sequenced in a study of graft-versus-host responses after intestinal transplantation. Their antigens remain unidentified. Generated by immunoSEQ multiplex PCR, the TCRdb table keeps only in-frame clones and is missing some. The data contain 90,000 to 130,000 clones, 90% to 95% of them seen just once; the ten biggest clones take up roughly 1%. The sample here was unstimulated CD8+ T cells sorted from spleen or lymph node cells, taken before transplant. These receptors were collected from a human donor who was the organ donor for an intestinal transplant.

This chain uses TRBV6-4 with TRBJ2-1; 11 bases agree with TRBD2. Losses at the gene ends were 3 bases for V and 10 bases for J; bases not matched to a gene: 5. The germline CDR1 and CDR2 sequences are MRHNA and SNTAGT. The CDR3 is made up of 14 amino acids. CDR3 in amino acids: CASSDGLAGGEQFF. The CDR3 coding sequence is TGTGCCAGCAGTGATGGACTAGCGGGCGGCGAGCAGTTCTTC.

J is TRBJ2-1 and V is TRBV7-2, with a weak D call TRBD1 (6 bases). Per germline, CDR1 SGHTA and CDR2 FQGNSA. The CDR3 has 16 residues. The V gene lost 1 base and the J gene lost 4 bases, with 14 bases spanning the gap. CDR3 sequence reads: CASSLDLRGPYNEQFF. Here the CDR3 DNA reads TGTGCCAGCAGCTTAGATCTCAGGGGACCTTACAATGAGCAGTTCTTC. Supplemented by reference TRBV7-2 and TRBJ2-1, the full variable domain reads GAGVSQSPSNKVTEKGKDVELRCDPISGHTALYWYRQSLGQGLEFLIYFQGNSAPDKSGLPSDRFSAERTGGSVSTLTIQRTQQEDSAVYLCASSLDLRGPYNEQFFGPGTRLTVL.

V and J are TRBV6-6 and TRBJ2-3; 11 bases line up with TRBD2. V lost 6 bases and J lost 5; bases outside the gene matches: 4. CDR3 length: 14 amino acids. CDR1 and CDR2 from the germline V gene are MNHNY and SVGAGI (reference sequence). CDR3 sequence reads: CASSQLAGEDTQYF. CDR3 bases: TGTGCCAGCAGCCAACTAGCGGGAGAAGATACGCAGTATTTT.

The chain is built from TRBV4-3 and TRBJ1-2; D is possibly TRBD1 (5 bases). CDR3 length: 15 residues. CDR1 LGHNA and CDR2 YSLEER come from the germline V gene. Trimming cost V 3 bases and J 8 bases, with 19 bases left between them. This CDR3 reads CASSQAALSGSGYTF. The CDR3 DNA reads TGCGCCAGCAGCCAGGCGGCTCTATCAGGGAGCGGCTACACCTTC.

V and J are TRBV6-5 and TRBJ1-2; a weak D match, TRBD1 (6 bases). Deletions cut 1 base from V and 5 bases from J, with 11 bases between. Germline lookup yields CDR1 MNHEY and CDR2 SVGAGI. The CDR3 contains 14 residues. The CDR3 is CASSYWQGPYGYTF. The CDR3 DNA follows: TGTGCCAGCAGTTACTGGCAGGGGCCATATGGCTACACCTTC.

The rearrangement joins TRBV4-2 to TRBJ2-3; 7 bases fit TRBD2. Looked up from germline, CDR1 is LGHNA and CDR2 is YNFKEQ. The CDR3 sequence is 15 residues long. The V segment lost 4 bases and the J segment 4 bases; nucleotides outside the gene matches: 8. In DNA, the CDR3 is TGTGCCAGCAGCCGCGGACTAGTTCGTGCAGATACGCAGTATTTT. The encoded protein is CASSRGLVRADTQYF.

The chain is built from TRBV27 and TRBJ2-1, with 9 nucleotides matching TRBD2. The CDR3 has 14 amino acids. J lost 6 bases, V lost 6 bases, and 6 bases had no gene match. Germline CDR1 MNHEY, CDR2 SMNVEV (reference sequence). The CDR3 nucleotides read TGTGCCAGCAGCCTTGGGACTAGCAGCAATGAGCAGTTCTTC. Its protein product is CASSLGTSSNEQFF.

The rearrangement joins TRBV7-9 to TRBJ2-1; D gene uncertain. The CDR3 has 12 residues. Per germline, CDR1 SEHNR and CDR2 FQNEAQ (reference sequence). V was cut by 5 bases and J by 10 bases, with 12 bases left in between. For the CDR3, the DNA is TGTGCCAGCAGCCCCTTCCTAGGCGAGCAGTTCTTC. Translated: CASSPFLGEQFF.

V usage is TRBV7-9 and J usage is TRBJ2-7; 11 bases match TRBD2. From germline, CDR1 is SEHNR and CDR2 FQNEAQ (reference sequence). The CDR3 is 17 residues long. The J segment lost 5 bases and the V segment lost 3 bases, leaving 12 bases of the junction unmatched. The CDR3 region has the DNA TGTGCCAGCAGCTTCCCGCCTAGCGGGAGGCTGGGGAACGAGCAGTACTTC. It yields the protein CASSFPPSGRLGNEQYF.

CDR3 DNA: TGCGCCAGCAGCCAAGATAAGACGATAACTGAAGCTTTCTTT. Translating it yields CASSQDKTITEAFF. V is TRBV4-1 and J is TRBJ1-1; no definite D call. Germline values: CDR1 MGHRA, CDR2 YSYEKL. The CDR3 is 14 residues long. Trimming removed 0 bases at V and 5 bases at J, with 10 bases between.

The CDR3 reads CASSFLGLEEQFF. DNA of the CDR3: TGTGCCAGCAGTTTTCTCGGATTAGAGGAGCAGTTCTTC. The J gene is TRBJ2-1, the V gene TRBV27; D gene unclear. In germline, CDR1 is MNHEY, CDR2 SMNVEV (reference sequence). CDR3 size: 13 residues. Trimming stripped 3 bases from V and 10 bases from J, with 13 bases between.

The J gene is TRBJ2-1, the V gene TRBV9; TRBD2 aligns across 7 bases. Germline CDR1 SGDLS, CDR2 YYNGEE. V lost 3 bases and J lost 0; bases outside the gene matches: 6. The CDR3 totals 16 residues. The DNA of the CDR3 is TGTGCCAGCAGCGGTAGCGGGCTTAGCTCCTACAATGAGCAGTTCTTC. It translates to CASSGSGLSSYNEQFF.

The genes are TRBV11-3 and TRBJ1-5, with no clear D. The V gene's germline CDR1 is SGHNT and CDR2 YENEEA. The V end lost 8 bases, the J end lost 0 bases, and 23 bases lay between the germline ends. This CDR3 is built from 18 residues. The DNA of the CDR3 is TGTGCCAGCGGATCTTACCGCCCGCCCTTTTATAGCAATCAGCCCCAGCATTTT. Its translation is CASGSYRPPFYSNQPQHF.

Points on this clone: At one end the junction does not follow the germline gene, possibly because of a read error. The chain combines TRBV4-1 with TRBJ2-7, with TRBD2 identical over 7 bases. The CDR3 extends over 15 amino acids. CDR1 is MGHRA, CDR2 YSYEKL, per germline. The CDR3 nucleotides read TGTGCCAGCAGCCAATCGTGGACTAGTTCCTACGAGCAGTACTTC. This translates into CASSQSWTSSYEQYF.

The chain combines TRBV7-9 with TRBJ2-7; perhaps TRBD2 as D (6 bases). In germline, CDR1 is SEHNR, CDR2 FQNEAQ (reference sequence). V lost 5 bases and J 5 bases, leaving 22 bases between the germline ends. CDR3 length: 16 residues. The CDR3 DNA reads as TGTGCCAGCAGCGCCGTCGGCTGGGGGGAAAGCAACGAGCAGTACTTC. Protein sequence: CASSAVGWGESNEQYF.

V usage is TRBV7-8 and J usage is TRBJ2-1; 7 nucleotides line up with TRBD1. From germline, CDR1 is SGHVS and CDR2 FQNEAQ. CDR3 length equals 15 residues. Trimming removed 1 base from V and 7 bases from J; junction bases left unmatched: 7. CDR3 sequence reads: CASSLGDSYWNEQFF. The CDR3 nucleotides read TGTGCCAGCAGCTTAGGGGACAGTTACTGGAATGAGCAGTTCTTC.

The gene calls are TRBV14 and TRBJ2-7; TRBD1 agrees at 7 bases. The J segment lost 4 bases and the V segment lost 6 bases, leaving 18 bases of the junction unmatched. The CDR3 is made up of 17 amino acids. CDR1 and CDR2 from the germline V gene are SGHDN and FVKESK. CDR3 sequence (DNA): TGTGCCAGCAGTCGAGTCTCTCGGGACAGCCGTAGGTACGAGCAGTACTTC. Translation: CASSRVSRDSRRYEQYF.

The rearrangement links TRBV6-1 to TRBJ2-1; 11 nucleotides line up with TRBD2. Trimming cost V 1 base and J 4 bases; bases outside gene matches: 0. The CDR3 runs 15 residues. Germline CDR1 MNHNS, CDR2 SASEGT. This CDR3 is CASSEVAGGYNEQFF. CDR3 DNA sequence: TGTGCCAGCAGTGAAGTAGCGGGAGGGTACAATGAGCAGTTCTTC.

The chain couples TRBV27 to TRBJ2-6; 12 bases map to TRBD1. Trimming removed 3 bases from V and 1 base from J; junction bases left unmatched: 4. CDR3 length: 18 amino acids. Looked up from germline, CDR1 is MNHEY and CDR2 is SMNVEV (reference sequence). DNA of the CDR3: TGTGCCAGCAGTTTCGGGACAGGGGGCTTTTCTGGGGCCAACGTCCTGACTTTC. Protein product: CASSFGTGGFSGANVLTF.

The rearrangement joins TRBV5-4 to TRBJ1-1; 9 bases map to TRBD1. V lost 10 bases and J lost 1; bases outside the gene matches: 8. The CDR3 extends over 14 amino acids. From germline, CDR1 is SGHNT and CDR2 YYREEE (reference sequence). The CDR3 spells CAGKQGAGNTEAFF. DNA for the CDR3: TGTGCCGGAAAACAGGGGGCAGGGAACACTGAAGCTTTCTTT.

The J gene is TRBJ2-5, the V gene TRBV30; 10 nucleotides line up with TRBD2. Per germline, CDR1 GTSNPN and CDR2 SVGIG (reference sequence). The CDR3 contains 15 residues. Germline trimming cut 2 bases from V and 4 bases from J; bases unmatched to any gene: 7. CDR3 in DNA: TGTGCCTGGAGTCCCACTAGCGGGATTGCAGAGACCCAGTACTTC. Protein product: CAWSPTSGIAETQYF.

Remarks on this clone: Other DNA sequences in the sample encode the same CDR3. The chain recombines TRBV5-1 with TRBJ1-1, with D hard to call. Germline loops: CDR1 SGHRS, CDR2 YFSETQ. CDR3 length: 16 residues. With 1 base removed from V and 1 base from J, the gap between germline ends came to 14 bases. The CDR3 region has the DNA TGCGCCAGCAGCTTGAATAGGGCAGGTGGGAACACTGAAGCTTTCTTT. Translated: CASSLNRAGGNTEAFF.

The chain joins TRBV4-1 to TRBJ2-5; TRBD2 might be the D (5 bases). Germline V gives CDR1 MGHRA, CDR2 YSYEKL. Trimming shortened V by 0 bases and J by 5 bases, and 13 bases separated the two germline ends. CDR3 length: 15 amino acids. CDR3 coding DNA: TGCGCCAGCAGCCAAGATCCGTCGGGATGGGAGACCCAGTACTTC. This gives the protein CASSQDPSGWETQYF.

The chain employs TRBV9 and TRBJ1-1; D ambiguous. Germline V gene sequence: CDR1 SGDLS, CDR2 YYNGEE. This CDR3 comprises 13 residues. V lost 1 base, J lost 1 base, and 5 bases lay in between. CDR3 protein: CASSVSANTEAFF. The DNA of the CDR3 is TGTGCCAGCAGCGTATCGGCGAACACTGAAGCTTTCTTT.

On this clone itself: Other DNA sequences in this specimen translate into the identical CDR3. The rearrangement uses TRBV9 and TRBJ2-7, with D maybe TRBD1 (5 bases). The CDR3 covers 14 residues. CDR1 is SGDLS, CDR2 YYNGEE, per germline. The V gene lost 0 bases and the J gene lost 0 bases, with 7 bases spanning the gap. The CDR3 reads CASSVGGNSYEQYF. CDR3 DNA sequence: TGTGCCAGCAGCGTAGGGGGCAACTCCTACGAGCAGTACTTC.

This CDR3 reads CASRGVDYEQYF. The CDR3 coding sequence is TGTGCCTCCCGGGGGGTGGACTACGAGCAGTACTTC. This chain links TRBV10-3 with TRBJ2-7, with 7 positions matching TRBD2. The trim removed 11 bases at V and 3 bases at J, leaving 7 bases unmatched. The CDR3 length is 12 residues. The germline gives CDR1 ENHRY, CDR2 SYGVKD.

The chain joins TRBV4-1 to TRBJ2-7, with no clear D. This CDR3 has 16 amino acids. V lost 0 bases, J lost 0 bases, and 12 bases lay in between. CDR1 is MGHRA, CDR2 YSYEKL, per germline. As DNA, the CDR3 is TGCGCCAGCAGCCAAGATATGGCTGAGGCCTCCTACGAGCAGTACTTC. It specifies CASSQDMAEASYEQYF.